This section outlines one T cell receptor beta chain sequence together with its context. TCRdb keeps only in-frame clones here, not all; method: immunoSEQ multiplex PCR. The repertoire holds about 88,000 clones, with about nine tenths as singletons. This sample is part of a study of T cells after somatic rescue of genetic block. This CDR3 region has 14 residues. The germline CDR1 and CDR2 sequences are MNHEY and SVGAGI. Trimming removed 7 bases from V and 0 bases from J, with 10 bases in between. Sequenced: peripheral blood mononuclear cells (PBMCs). This chain links TRBV6-5 with TRBJ1-3; D remains ambiguous. The sequence was collected from a young woman. Written as DNA, the CDR3 is TGTGCCAGCACCTTCGATAGCTCTGGAAACACCATATATTTT. Protein product: CASTFDSSGNTIYF.